Here is one T cell receptor (beta chain) with its context. Using immunoSEQ multiplex PCR, the repertoire was profiled, and TCRdb retains in-frame clones only, with some absent. The sample has under 40,000 clones; roughly four fifths are singletons. This specimen belongs to a study of PD-L1 blockade in urothelial cancer. Germline V gene sequence: CDR1 SGHDT, CDR2 YYEEEE. The junction had 4 bases not matched to a gene; V was cut back by 3 bases and J by 1 base. This CDR3 has 16 amino acids. Described time point: pretreatment peripheral blood. The chain combines TRBV5-6 with TRBJ1-5, with 10 bases identical to TRBD1. Sequenced material: PBMCs, taken around atezolizumab (anti-PD-L1) treatment. The receptor was derived from a man between 60 and 70 years old with urothelial cancer. The CDR3 region is CASSYGTGVSNQPQHF. CDR3 DNA sequence: TGTGCCAGCAGCTACGGGACAGGGGTAAGCAATCAGCCCCAGCATTTT.